This T cell receptor (beta chain) was found in a study of blood T cell repertoires in COVID-19. Study-level information: Acute-phase and convalescent COVID-19 samples originated in the United States, Italy and Spain. The cDNA or gDNA used as material had been derived from T cells, B-cell-depleted T cells, or PBMCs.

In the authors' methods: Estimation of nucleated cell counts was performed using reference gene primer amplification. Sequenced by immunoSEQ multiplex PCR; TCRdb stores in-frame clones only, minus some. V and J calls plus clone size are reproduced from that table; the DNA served to infer D and trimming. The sample includes about 70,000 clones, 70% to 80% seen only once; the top ten take under 25%. The clonotype comes from a man in his 70s with acute or convalescent COVID-19. Input material: peripheral blood.

The CDR3 here is CASSLGGPSGNTIYF. In nucleotides, the CDR3 is TGTGCCAGCAGCTTGGGAGGTCCCTCTGGAAACACCATATATTTT. The chain is built from TRBV5-4 and TRBJ1-3; D not resolved. Looked up from germline, CDR1 is SGHNT and CDR2 is YYREEE (reference sequence). The CDR3 loop spans 15 amino acids. Deletions cut 0 bases from V and 0 bases from J, with 7 bases between.